This T cell receptor beta chain comes out of a study of early T cells in non-severe SARS-CoV-2 infection. At the level of the study: Unsorted whole blood bulk RNA was sequenced, with unpaired chains.

The library protocol tagged individual cDNA molecules with unique molecular identifiers. TCRdb re-called the 5' RACE reads through MiXCR, storing one row per CDR3 protein. The table shows more than 80,000 distinct CDR3 sequences, with roughly 9.6% occurring only once. This clonotype turned up a few times. Its matching antigen is unknown. The CDR3 is made up of 14 amino acids. J gave up 9 bases and V 4 bases, and 9 bases lay outside the gene matches. Germline V gene lookup returns CDR1 SGHAT and CDR2 FQDESV (reference sequence). General study findings and limits: The matching step, a VDJdb search, favored anti-spike CD8 responses and missed private and CD4 specificities.

Sequences were obtained from whole blood. This TCR came from an adult who was a healthcare worker with PCR-confirmed SARS-CoV-2 infection or an uninfected control (not recorded which). The rearrangement links TRBV11-1 to TRBJ2-1; TRBD1 aligns across 7 bases. The CDR3 DNA follows: TGTGCCAGCAGCTCCTCCACAGGGGCCAGTGAGCAGTTCTTC. Translated: CASSSSTGASEQFF.